This TCR beta chain is from a study of blood T cell repertoires in COVID-19 (dated by TCRdb to 2018 to 2020). Regarding the research as a whole: Collaborator samples came from the United States, Italy and Spain and covered acute and convalescent phases of COVID-19. The sample metadata nearly always contained a de-identified subject ID, COVID-19 status, age in years and sex. Samples came from the ongoing ImmuneRACE study (first 160 participants) plus 1,254 subjects from 6 global collaborators. The prospective study material was composed of cDNA or gDNA derived from T cells, B-cell-depleted T cells, or PBMCs. Where available, HLA class I and class II types were taken from metadata supplied by the sample provider and were not determined by assay-based typing. The repertoires were made available in a free public database intended to serve as a resource for research on the immune response to SARS-CoV-2. Subjects who had been exposed to COVID-19, were actively infected with it, or had recovered from it provided the deeply sampled blood TCRbeta repertoires that made up the dataset.

In the prospective study, participants were roughly 18 to 90 years old, resided in 25 or so geographic areas of the United States, and were enrolled through a virtual design. In the prospective study, participants were assigned to cohorts based on the clinical history participants reported in a screening survey and a study questionnaire. In the prospective study, whole blood, serum and a nasopharyngeal or oropharyngeal swab were collected from each participant by mobile phlebotomists. Additional blood draws and questionnaires over an approximately 2-month period could optionally be provided by prospective study participants. Before DNA extraction, prospective study blood samples were shipped either frozen or at room temperature. Study-level results and caveats: Clinical and demographic metadata were provided uncurated, with the amount varying by source and participant.

The CDR3 covers 15 residues, taking in both the cysteine and the phenylalanine. Of the read, only the CDR3 DNA is kept; its 45 bases are in frame from base 1. From a lookup of the germline V gene, CDR1 and CDR2 are LGHNA and YNFKEQ. The germline V and J ends show losses of 0 bases and 10 bases respectively, and no gene match explains 2 bases of the junction. TCRbeta CDR3 regions were amplified from genomic DNA using the immunoSEQ Assay, a bias-controlled multiplex PCR. Per the authors' processing: Nucleated cell counts per sample were estimated from amplification of reference gene primers within the assay. To quantify the absolute abundance of each unique TCRbeta CDR3 rearrangement, sequence reads were collapsed and filtered. For each sample, productive Simpson clonality was calculated by taking the square root of Simpson's diversity index across productive rearrangements. Drawn from immuneACCESS, this table holds only the in-frame rearrangements with V and J called that TCRdb kept. Clones are partly lost; checked studies trace under half to an unresolved V gene and leave the rest unexplained. That table is the source of V, J and clone size, and D and trimming were worked out from the DNA. The table for this sample lists roughly 220,000 clones; 80% to 90% of them were counted only once. In total, the top ten clones hold more than 3% of the sample.

Concerning this clone itself: Its specific antigen is unknown. No much larger clone is present one base from it, and per-base qualities are unavailable.

The chain employs TRBV4-2 and TRBJ1-6; 11 bases in the middle match TRBD1. The receptor was isolated from a woman aged 18-29 years in a cohort exposed to, infected with or recovered from COVID-19 (not recorded which). The sequencing sample was made of PBMCs or T cells enriched from blood (not recorded which). The bases are TGTGCCAGCAGCCAAGAGGGACAGGGGGAATCACCCCTCCACTTT. This is translated as CASSQEGQGESPLHF.